This passage covers 24 T cell receptor beta chains from one sample sequenced in a study of shared T cell receptors in the human thymus. Sequencing was performed with immunoSEQ multiplex PCR; in TCRdb, only in-frame clones are kept and a portion is missing. The table has approximately 400,000 clones, more than 85% seen once. The specimen sequenced was thymocytes. The receptors here all came from a human donor.

J is TRBJ2-3 and V is TRBV27, with D possibly being TRBD2 (7 bases). The CDR3 sequence is 15 residues long. The germline gives CDR1 MNHEY, CDR2 SMNVEV (reference sequence). Deletions cut 5 bases from V and 6 bases from J, with 18 bases between. CDR3 nucleotides: TGTGCCAGCAGTAGGGGGGGACTCTCTGGTGATACGCAGTATTTT. Translating it yields CASSRGGLSGDTQYF.

The chain combines TRBV7-6 with TRBJ2-5; TRBD2 agrees at 13 bases. The J call could be wrong; TRBJ2-7 is a better fit for the DNA end. The CDR3 totals 16 residues. Germline CDR1 and CDR2: SGHVS and FNYEAQ. CDR3 DNA sequence: TGTGCCAGCAGCCTCGGACTAGCGGGAGATCCCTACGAGCAGTACTTC. It codes for CASSLGLAGDPYEQYF.

V is TRBV27 and J is TRBJ1-1; possibly TRBD1 for D (5 bases). In germline, CDR1 is MNHEY, CDR2 SMNVEV (reference sequence). This CDR3 is 16 amino acids long. V was cut by 2 bases and J by 0 bases, with 13 bases left in between. This chain's CDR3 is CASSLTRGPMNTEAFF. The CDR3 DNA sequence: TGTGCCAGCAGTTTAACGAGGGGCCCCATGAACACTGAAGCTTTCTTT.

The gene calls are TRBV14 and TRBJ1-1; TRBD1 aligns across 7 bases. This CDR3 contains 15 residues. The trim removed 4 bases at V and 0 bases at J, leaving 5 bases unmatched. Germline-derived CDR1 and CDR2 are SGHDN and FVKESK. The CDR3 loop reads CASSPGGRVNTEAFF. CDR3 sequence (DNA): TGTGCCAGCAGCCCAGGGGGTAGGGTGAACACTGAAGCTTTCTTT.

The chain uses TRBV28 and TRBJ2-3, with D unresolved. With 6 bases removed from V and 2 bases from J, the gap between germline ends came to 12 bases. Germline V CDR1 and CDR2: MDHEN, SYDVKM. This CDR3 spans 14 amino acids. The CDR3 reads CASSSLDATDTQYF. DNA for the CDR3: TGTGCCAGCAGCTCCCTGGATGCCACAGATACGCAGTATTTT.

The rearrangement uses TRBV11-2 and TRBJ2-1; TRBD2 matches at 10 bases. The CDR3 length is 16 residues. In germline, CDR1 is SGHAT, CDR2 FQNNGV. J was trimmed by 4 bases and V by 2 bases; bases with no gene match: 5. The CDR3 spells CASSLSGLAAYNEQFF. In nucleotides, the CDR3 is TGTGCCAGCAGCTTATCCGGACTAGCGGCTTACAATGAGCAGTTCTTC.

The chain employs TRBV5-4 and TRBJ2-3, with TRBD2 as a possible D gene (5 bases). Trimming left V 0 bases short and J 0 bases short, with 14 bases between. Per the germline V gene, CDR1 is SGHNT and CDR2 is YYREEE (reference sequence). This CDR3 spans 17 amino acids. CDR3 sequence reads: CASSLALSGPSTDTQYF. The DNA of the CDR3 is TGTGCCAGCAGCTTGGCCCTGAGCGGCCCTAGCACAGATACGCAGTATTTT.

This chain uses TRBV30 with TRBJ2-1; D remains unclear. Looked up from germline, CDR1 is GTSNPN and CDR2 is SVGIG (reference sequence). Trimming removed 0 bases from V and 6 bases from J, with 6 bases in between. The CDR3 contains 12 residues. The CDR3 loop reads CAWSVTSNEQFF. CDR3 DNA sequence: TGTGCCTGGAGTGTGACGAGCAATGAGCAGTTCTTC.

This clone was observed once. The V and J genes are TRBV5-1 and TRBJ2-3; 13 nucleotides match TRBD2. Germline values: CDR1 SGHRS, CDR2 YFSETQ. CDR3 length: 18 amino acids. The ends lost 4 bases at V and 0 bases at J; junction bases unmatched: 8. CDR3 nucleotides: TGCGCCAGCAGCCCCCGGACTAGCGGGGGACCTAGCACAGATACGCAGTATTTT. Amino acids: CASSPRTSGGPSTDTQYF.

This chain connects TRBV27 to TRBJ2-3, with 12 bases matching TRBD2. The CDR3 is 17 residues long. CDR1 is MNHEY, CDR2 SMNVEV, per germline (reference sequence). V shed 0 bases, J shed 8 bases, and the junction held 9 bases outside the gene matches. CDR3 in DNA: TGTGCCAGCAGTTTATCCCTAGCGGGAGGGCCGGGCGGTACGCAGTATTTT. It codes for CASSLSLAGGPGGTQYF.

This sequence joins TRBV15 and TRBJ1-5; 10 nucleotides line up with TRBD1. In germline, CDR1 is LNHNV, CDR2 YYDKDF (reference sequence). V dropped 4 bases and J dropped 5; count of bases not matched to a gene: 26. The CDR3 totals 22 residues. In DNA form, the CDR3 reads TGTGCCACCAGCATGCCCCCCCCGGGACAGGGGTTGTCAGGCGCAATTCATCAGCCCCAGCATTTT. As protein: CATSMPPPGQGLSGAIHQPQHF.

This clone has only one observation. The V call is TRBV27, the J call TRBJ2-1, with D possibly TRBD2 on 6 matching bases. Germline lookup yields CDR1 MNHEY and CDR2 SMNVEV (reference sequence). This CDR3 region has 15 residues. V was pared by 5 bases and J by 9 bases, with 20 bases between. As DNA, the CDR3 is TGTGCCAGCAGTCCCTGGACTATTGTCCATGCTGAGCAGTTCTTC. Translated, it gives CASSPWTIVHAEQFF.

The chain is built from TRBV11-3 and TRBJ2-1, with a tentative D call TRBD2 (6 bases). This CDR3 comprises 13 residues. The germline V gene has CDR1 SGHNT and CDR2 YENEEA. Trimming cost V 11 bases and J 5 bases, with 16 bases left between them. CDR3 DNA sequence: TGTGCCCTCAATGGGGCTAGCGACAATGAGCAGTTCTTC. This sequence encodes CALNGASDNEQFF.

The chain employs TRBV27 and TRBJ2-7, with a tentative D call TRBD2 (6 bases). V was pared by 10 bases and J by 0 bases, with 19 bases between. The CDR3 has 15 amino acids. Germline V CDR1 and CDR2: MNHEY, SMNVEV (reference sequence). CDR3 protein: CATTTGTQSSYEQYF. The CDR3 nucleotides read TGTGCCACCACCACCGGGACTCAGAGCTCCTACGAGCAGTACTTC.

The chain has TRBV15 and TRBJ1-5, with D unclear. V lost 4 bases to trimming and J lost 6 bases, with 7 bases between them. The CDR3 sequence is 12 residues long. Per germline, CDR1 LNHNV and CDR2 YYDKDF (reference sequence). As DNA, the CDR3 is TGTGCCACCAGCATGGGTCTTCAGCCCCAGCATTTT. Translated, it gives CATSMGLQPQHF. Full variable domain (outside the CDR3, taken from reference TRBV15 and TRBJ1-5): DAMVIQNPRYQVTQFGKPVTLSCSQTLNHNVMYWYQQKSSQAPKLLFHYYDKDFNNEADTPDNFQSRRPNTSFCFLDIRSPGLGDTAMYLCATSMGLQPQHFGDGTRLSIL.

V is TRBV5-8 and J is TRBJ2-3; TRBD2 aligns across 7 bases. Germline-derived CDR1 and CDR2 are SGHTS and YDEGEE. V dropped 2 bases and J dropped 1; count of bases not matched to a gene: 4. The CDR3 covers 15 residues. CDR3 sequence: CASSFLAARTDTQYF. CDR3 nucleotides: TGTGCCAGCAGCTTCCTAGCGGCCCGCACAGATACGCAGTATTTT.

The rearrangement links TRBV29-1 to TRBJ2-1, with D tentatively TRBD2 (6 bases). Germline assignment: CDR1 SQVTM and CDR2 ANQGSEA. The CDR3 is made up of 12 amino acids. Trimming stripped 6 bases from V and 4 bases from J, with 10 bases between. The CDR3 DNA reads TGCAGCGTCATAGCGGAGTACAATGAGCAGTTCTTC. Encoded protein: CSVIAEYNEQFF.

A single count supports this clone. The chain combines TRBV28 with TRBJ2-7; D possibly corresponds to TRBD2 (6 bases). In germline, CDR1 is MDHEN, CDR2 SYDVKM. Trimming stripped 6 bases from V and 7 bases from J, with 19 bases between. CDR3 size: 14 residues. CDR3 nucleotides: TGTGCCAGCAGCGCGACCCCGGAGGGCTGTGAGCAGTACTTC. It codes for CASSATPEGCEQYF.

This chain uses TRBV6-1 with TRBJ2-1; D call uncertain. Looked up from germline, CDR1 is MNHNS and CDR2 is SASEGT. The CDR3 has 13 amino acids. V was clipped by 4 bases and J by 3 bases, with 7 bases between them. DNA of the CDR3: TGTGCCAGCAGTGGACTCGGCTACAATGAGCAGTTCTTC. This codes for CASSGLGYNEQFF.

The J gene is TRBJ2-5, the V gene TRBV28, with a tentative D call TRBD2 (6 bases). V gave up 8 bases and J gave up 4 bases, with 20 bases separating them. The CDR3 has 15 residues. The germline gives CDR1 MDHEN, CDR2 SYDVKM. The CDR3 region has the DNA TGTGCCAGCTCCCCGGAGGGGTTTGGCGTAGAGACCCAGTACTTC. Protein sequence: CASSPEGFGVETQYF.

This chain uses TRBV4-1 with TRBJ2-7, with 7 bases aligning to TRBD1. Germline assignment: CDR1 MGHRA and CDR2 YSYEKL. The trim removed 4 bases at V and 2 bases at J, leaving 11 bases unmatched. This CDR3 comprises 16 residues. CDR3 loop: CASSLYEKGATYEQYF. The CDR3 DNA sequence: TGCGCCAGCAGCCTGTACGAAAAGGGGGCCACCTACGAGCAGTACTTC.

J is TRBJ2-6 and V is TRBV10-1; D is uncertain. Germline V gives CDR1 WNHNN, CDR2 SYGVQD (reference sequence). V lost 9 bases and J 0 bases, leaving 15 bases between the germline ends. This CDR3 contains 16 residues. The CDR3 DNA reads as TGCGCCAGGGTTAGTTTCGCCCTCTCTGGGGCCAACGTCCTGACTTTC. Its translation is CARVSFALSGANVLTF.

This clone was observed a single time. The chain employs TRBV18 and TRBJ1-3, with D possibly being TRBD1 (5 bases). The V gene lost 2 bases and the J gene lost 4 bases, with 24 bases spanning the gap. The germline V gene encodes CDR1 KGHSH and CDR2 LQKENI. This CDR3 contains 19 residues. The CDR3 region is CASSPSNTPRGVLGNTIYF. CDR3 in DNA: TGTGCCAGCTCACCAAGTAATACCCCGAGGGGCGTCTTGGGAAACACCATATATTTT. Combining the CDR3 with reference TRBV18 and TRBJ1-3 gives the whole variable domain NAGVMQNPRHLVRRRGQEARLRCSPMKGHSHVYWYRQLPEEGLKFMVYLQKENIIDESGMPKERFSAEFPKEGPSILRIQQVVRGDSAAYFCASSPSNTPRGVLGNTIYFGEGSWLTVV.

V gene TRBV29-1 combines with J gene TRBJ2-2; TRBD2 agrees at 9 bases. From germline, CDR1 is SQVTM and CDR2 ANQGSEA. V gave up 6 bases and J gave up 0 bases; unmatched junction bases: 5. CDR3 length: 15 amino acids. CDR3 nucleotides: TGCAGCGTGGCGGGGGGGTGGCCGAACACCGGGGAGCTGTTTTTT. Residues: CSVAGGWPNTGELFF.